The clone carrying this TCR beta chain was observed a few times. Antigen specificity is unknown. This sample stems from a study of blood T cells in healthy people across ages. Through a sample-barcoded 5' primer and a J-beta primer mix, a second PCR was run for 7 to 11 cycles. With 12 random nucleotides, a template-switch adaptor tagged each individual cDNA molecule. TCRdb re-derived calls from the 5' RACE reads in MiXCR, one entry per CDR3 protein. The sample has under 1,000,000 distinct CDR3 sequences; about 34% are singletons. Unmatched junction bases numbered 7, after V lost 0 bases and J lost 7 bases. There are 16 residues in the CDR3. Germline CDR1 LGHNA, CDR2 YSLEER. Study findings and constraints: Age advanced and TCR beta diversity per million T cells fell, roughly linearly. Diversity figures based on one million T cells were deemed too low.

V usage is TRBV4-3 and J usage is TRBJ2-1, with 9 bases identical to TRBD1. The TCR sequence derives from a man between 18 and 35 years old in good health. Sequencing was carried out using blood. CDR3 in amino acids: CASSQEWGQGINEQFF. DNA for the CDR3: TGCGCCAGCAGCCAAGAGTGGGGACAGGGTATTAATGAGCAGTTCTTC.